These 4 T cell receptor beta chains came from one sample sequenced in a study of T cells in Graves' hyperthyroidism and ophthalmopathy. The TCR beta CDR3 regions underwent amplification using RNA transcripts as the source. First-round RT-PCR of the TCR CDR3 relied on the HTBI primer set. TCRdb reprocessed the multiplex PCR reads with MiXCR, giving one entry per CDR3 protein. The table lists some 250,000 distinct CDR3 sequences, about 15% of them singletons. The sample comprised blood. These receptors were taken from a woman between 45 and 65 years old with Graves' hyperthyroidism that later progressed to Graves' ophthalmopathy.

This clonotype has a count of ten or more. The J gene is TRBJ2-1, the V gene TRBV27; either TRBD1 or TRBD2 may fit D (5 bases each). The germline gives CDR1 MNHEY, CDR2 SMNVEV (reference sequence). The CDR3 is 19 residues long. The V end lost 4 bases, the J end lost 2 bases, and 24 bases lay between the germline ends. The CDR3 region is CASSSPTFPWGIAYNEQFF. The DNA for the CDR3 is TGTGCCAGCAGTTCCCCTACCTTCCCTTGGGGGATAGCCTACAATGAGCAGTTCTTC.

At least ten counts were recorded for this clonotype. This chain connects TRBV20-1 to TRBJ1-2; tentative D call: TRBD1 (6 bases). The germline V and J ends were trimmed by 5 bases and 1 base, with 17 bases remaining between them. Germline CDR1 DFQATT, CDR2 SNEGSKA (reference sequence). This CDR3 comprises 15 residues. CDR3 residues: CSAEGGAGLNYGYTF. The CDR3 DNA follows: TGCAGTGCTGAGGGGGGGGCAGGACTTAACTATGGCTACACCTTC.

The rearrangement links TRBV30 to TRBJ1-6, with TRBD1 as a possible D gene (6 bases). The CDR3 has 14 residues. Trimming removed 0 bases at V and 4 bases at J, with 7 bases between. Germline V gene lookup returns CDR1 GTSNPN and CDR2 SVGIG (reference sequence). The CDR3 DNA is TGTGCCTGGAGTGTACAGGGTTATAATTCACCCCTCCACTTT. It codes for CAWSVQGYNSPLHF.

This clonotype was observed at least ten times. This sequence joins TRBV6-1 and TRBJ2-4; 8 positions agree with TRBD1. The V and J ends lost 7 bases and 3 bases, in that order; junction bases with no gene match: 5. The CDR3 loop spans 14 amino acids. The germline V gene encodes CDR1 MNHNS and CDR2 SASEGT. CDR3 in amino acids: CASTQDRVKNIQYF. Written as DNA, the CDR3 is TGTGCCAGCACCCAGGACAGGGTCAAAAACATTCAGTACTTC.